This TCR beta chain was obtained from a study of T cells in Graves' hyperthyroidism and ophthalmopathy. This CDR3 is 15 amino acids long. Germline V gene sequence: CDR1 ENHRY, CDR2 SYGVKD. With 10 bases clipped from V and 0 bases from J, the junction kept 5 bases outside the gene matches. For this clonotype: No antigen is known for it.

These patients, aged 18 to 65, had recently diagnosed hyperthyroidism lasting under 2 months. Uncontrolled infection, other autoimmune disease, pregnancy or lactation led to exclusion. Orbital computed tomography and thyroid ultrasound, together with serum TRAb and thyroxine and clinical symptoms, were used for diagnoses. Study results and limitations: Most thyroid clonotypes that were expanded above 0.001 also turned up in blood.

Amplification targeted TCR beta CDR3 regions from RNA transcripts. An initial round of RT-PCR targeting the TCR CDR3 relied on the HTBI primer set. In TCRdb, the multiplex PCR reads were re-called with MiXCR into one record per CDR3 protein. This table holds hundreds of thousands of distinct CDR3 sequences, over 35% found once. The rearrangement joins TRBV10-3 to TRBJ1-3, with TRBD1 identical over 11 bases. The sequence was obtained from a man aged 18 to 35 with Graves' hyperthyroidism. The sample consisted of blood. The CDR3 here is CATGTGGNSGNTIYF. In DNA, the CDR3 is TGTGCCACCGGGACAGGGGGGAACTCTGGAAACACCATATATTTT.